The sequence of this T cell receptor beta chain was determined in a study of identical twins. The V and J ends lost 3 bases and 8 bases respectively, with 17 bases between them. Germline lookup yields CDR1 MNHEY and CDR2 SMNVEV (reference sequence). This CDR3 has 15 amino acids. This clonotype showed up just a few times. TCRdb reprocessed the 5' RACE reads with MiXCR, giving one entry per CDR3 protein. The table has approximately 670,000 distinct CDR3 sequences, around 5.7% seen once. Material for sequencing was naive T cells sorted from blood. This rearrangement joins TRBV27 to TRBJ2-1; D is unclear. The TCR originated in a man younger than 30 in good health. CDR3 bases: TGTGCCAGCAGTTTCACTCTAAGGAGTAACGATGAGCAGTTCTTC. This codes for CASSFTLRSNDEQFF.